What follows is one TCR beta chain and its context. The antigen is unknown. From the 5' RACE reads, TCRdb called clonotypes with MiXCR, one entry per CDR3 protein. The sample yields nearly 350,000 distinct CDR3 sequences, 10% to 15% seen once. There are 14 residues in the CDR3. Trimming stripped 4 bases from V and 0 bases from J, with 10 bases between. Germline V gene data show CDR1 as DFQATT and CDR2 as SNEGSKA (reference sequence). This record belongs to a study of T-cell memory formation after mild COVID-19. Study-level findings and limits: The study detected some responding clones in pre-infection memory, suggesting cross-reactive memory joined. The SARS-CoV-2 specificity of second-wave clones reaching peak at day 37 remained unverified.

The sample consisted of PBMCs or a T cell subset sorted from them (not recorded which). The V call is TRBV20-1, the J call TRBJ1-3; no clear D gene. The source of this sequence is a man younger than 35 who had mild COVID-19 (a few samples of this study predate the infection). Cell type and time point are not known. The CDR3 DNA is TGCAGTGCTACCGGGCAGCTCTCTGGAAACACCATATATTTT. As protein: CSATGQLSGNTIYF.